A single sample gave rise to the 10 T cell receptor beta chains below, sequenced in a study of blood T cell repertoires in COVID-19. Produced via immunoSEQ multiplex PCR; TCRdb's table is partial and in-frame only. The sample holds 45,000 to 60,000 clones, around 87% seen once. Sequences were obtained from peripheral blood. These receptors came from a human donor with active COVID-19. The donor label of this sample is uncertain.

The gene calls are TRBV19 and TRBJ2-7; D might be TRBD2 (6 bases). The germline CDR1 and CDR2 sequences are LNHDA and SQIVND (reference sequence). CDR3 length: 16 amino acids. V was trimmed by 5 bases and J by 0 bases, leaving 17 bases between them. The CDR3 loop reads CASSRRANTGSYEQYF. The CDR3 DNA reads as TGTGCCAGTAGTCGGAGGGCCAACACGGGCTCCTACGAGCAGTACTTC. The variable domain in full, with the rest retrieved from reference TRBV19 and TRBJ2-7, is DGGITQSPKYLFRKEGQNVTLSCEQNLNHDAMYWYRQDPGQGLRLIYYSQIVNDFQKGDIAEGYSVSREKKESFPLTVTSAQKNPTAFYLCASSRRANTGSYEQYFGPGTRLTVT.

The gene calls are TRBV21-1 and TRBJ2-7; the table gives TRBD1 as D, unverified against the DNA. TRBV21-1 is tagged as a pseudogene. This CDR3 has 16 residues. CDR3 nucleotides: TGTGCCAGCAGCAAACCCCCCTCCCGCAGCTCCTACGAGCAGTACTTC. Translation: CASSKPPSRSSYEQYF.

The chain combines TRBV29-1 with TRBJ2-7; perhaps TRBD2 as D (5 bases). Deletions cut 6 bases from V and 6 bases from J, with 15 bases between. CDR3 length: 12 amino acids. Germline CDR1 SQVTM, CDR2 ANQGSEA. The CDR3 DNA is TGCAGCGTCATTTACGGGATTTCCGAGCAGTACTTC. Amino acids: CSVIYGISEQYF.

The rearrangement joins TRBV5-4 to TRBJ1-6, with a weak D call TRBD1 (5 bases). Trimming took off 0 bases at V and 7 bases at J, with 11 bases between the two ends. This CDR3 spans 15 amino acids. Germline-derived CDR1 and CDR2 are SGHNT and YYREEE (reference sequence). For the CDR3, the DNA is TGTGCCAGCAGCTTGGGCCAGGGACTAAATTCACCCCTCCACTTT. Protein sequence: CASSLGQGLNSPLHF.

This sequence joins TRBV25-1 and TRBJ1-6; 7 bases line up with TRBD1. V gave up 5 bases and J gave up 5 bases; unmatched junction bases: 3. CDR1 is MGHDK and CDR2 is SYGVNS in the germline V gene. The CDR3 extends over 14 amino acids. The CDR3 sequence is CASSLGTDNSPLHF. Here the CDR3 DNA reads TGTGCCAGCAGTCTTGGGACAGATAATTCACCCCTCCACTTT.

This sequence joins TRBV7-9 and TRBJ2-2; D may be TRBD2 (6 bases). Trimming took off 5 bases at V and 6 bases at J, with 16 bases between the two ends. The CDR3 is 15 residues long. Germline V gene data show CDR1 as SEHNR and CDR2 as FQNEAQ (reference sequence). The CDR3 is CASSNPVEGPGELFF. The DNA of the CDR3 is TGTGCCAGCAGCAATCCGGTGGAGGGGCCCGGGGAGCTGTTTTTT.

The CDR3 reads CASSLNRDTEAFF. CDR3 coding DNA: TGTGCCAGCAGCTTAAACAGGGACACTGAAGCTTTCTTT. The chain couples TRBV11-2 to TRBJ1-1, with D tentatively TRBD1 (6 bases). Germline V gene sequence: CDR1 SGHAT, CDR2 FQNNGV. The CDR3 loop spans 13 amino acids. With 2 bases removed from V and 3 bases from J, the gap between germline ends came to 7 bases. The complete variable domain, with remaining parts taken from reference TRBV11-2 and TRBJ1-1, reads EAGVAQSPRYKIIEKRQSVAFWCNPISGHATLYWYQQILGQGPKLLIQFQNNGVVDDSQLPKDRFSAERLKGVDSTLKIQPAKLEDSAVYLCASSLNRDTEAFFGQGTRLTVV.

This clone came up a few times. V is TRBV4-1 and J is TRBJ1-3; D possibly corresponds to TRBD1 (5 bases). CDR3 length equals 15 residues. CDR1 is MGHRA and CDR2 is YSYEKL in the germline V gene. V gave up 0 bases and J gave up 4 bases, with 10 bases separating them. The CDR3 DNA reads TGCGCCAGCAGCCAAGAGGAGGGGTTAGGAAACACCATATATTTT. Its protein product is CASSQEEGLGNTIYF.

The V gene is TRBV19, the J gene TRBJ1-1; D not resolved. V was trimmed by 3 bases and J by 0 bases, leaving 17 bases between them. Per germline, CDR1 LNHDA and CDR2 SQIVND (reference sequence). CDR3 size: 17 residues. Written as DNA, the CDR3 is TGTGCCAGTAGTATTGTACCAGGCTCCCTAATGAACACTGAAGCTTTCTTT. It is translated as CASSIVPGSLMNTEAFF.

V gene TRBV4-3 combines with J gene TRBJ2-1; D might be TRBD2 (5 bases). Germline V gene sequence: CDR1 LGHNA, CDR2 YSLEER. CDR3 length equals 18 residues. V lost 0 bases and J lost 0, with 15 bases in between. CDR3 nucleotide sequence: TGCGCCAGCAGCCAAGATCGGCCCTCGGGGAGCTCCTACAATGAGCAGTTCTTC. It encodes CASSQDRPSGSSYNEQFF.